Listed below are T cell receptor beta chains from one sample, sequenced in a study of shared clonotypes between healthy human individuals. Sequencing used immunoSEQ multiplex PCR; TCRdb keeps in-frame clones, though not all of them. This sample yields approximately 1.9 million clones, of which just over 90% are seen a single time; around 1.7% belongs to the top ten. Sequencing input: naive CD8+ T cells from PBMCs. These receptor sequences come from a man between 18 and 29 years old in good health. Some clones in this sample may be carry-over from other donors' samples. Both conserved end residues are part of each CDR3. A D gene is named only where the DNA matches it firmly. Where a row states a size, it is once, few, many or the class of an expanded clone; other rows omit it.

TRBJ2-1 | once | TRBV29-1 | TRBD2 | TGCAGCGTTGCGAGCGGGAGGGCCTACAATGAGCAGTTCTTC | CSVASGRAYNEQFF
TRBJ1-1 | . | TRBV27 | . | TGTGCCAGCAGTCCCCCGGGGGGTGAAGCTTTCTTT | CASSPPGGEAFF
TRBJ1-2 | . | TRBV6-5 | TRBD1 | TGTGCCAGCAGTCCAAACAGGGGACATGGCTACACCTTC | CASSPNRGHGYTF
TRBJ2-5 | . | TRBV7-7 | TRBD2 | TGTGCCAGCAGCCTCTGGACTAGCGGGGGGATGATGCAAGAGACCCAGTACTTC | CASSLWTSGGMMQETQYF
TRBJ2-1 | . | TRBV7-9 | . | TGTGCCAGCAGCTGGGGGACAAGGAATGAGCAGTTCTTC | CASSWGTRNEQFF
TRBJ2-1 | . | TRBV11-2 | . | TGTGCCAGCAGCGGCCCCTCAGGCAATGAGCAGTTCTTC | CASSGPSGNEQFF
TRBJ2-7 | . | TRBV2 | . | TGTGCCCTTACCGAAAGGAGAGGGAGCTCCTACGAGCAGTACTTC | CALTERRGSSYEQYF
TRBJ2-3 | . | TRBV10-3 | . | TGTGCCATCAGCGGAGGGACGAGCACAGATACGCAGTATTTT | CAISGGTSTDTQYF
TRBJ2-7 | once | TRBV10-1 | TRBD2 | TGCGCCAGCAGTGAGGGGGGGACTAGTCTCTACGAGCAGTACTTC | CASSEGGTSLYEQYF
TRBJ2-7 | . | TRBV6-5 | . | TGTGCCAGCAGTTACTCCTCGGGCACCTCCTACGAGCAGTACTTC | CASSYSSGTSYEQYF
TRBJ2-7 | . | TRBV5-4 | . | TGTGCCAGCAGGGATGACTACGAGCAGTACTTC | CASRDDYEQYF
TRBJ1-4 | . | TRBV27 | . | TGTGCCAGCAGTCCCTGGGCCCTAGTTGGGTTAACTAATGAAAAACTGTTTTTT | CASSPWALVGLTNEKLFF
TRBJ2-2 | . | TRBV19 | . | TGTGCCAGTTATGGGACACCGTACACCGGGGAGCTGTTTTTT | CASYGTPYTGELFF
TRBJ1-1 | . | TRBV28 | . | TGTGCCAGCAGTTTAAGCCTACTAGGGATGGGGCGGGAAGCTTTCTTT | CASSLSLLGMGREAFF
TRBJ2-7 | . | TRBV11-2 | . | TGTGCCAGCAGCTTAGGGACGGCTTACGAGCAGTACTTC | CASSLGTAYEQYF
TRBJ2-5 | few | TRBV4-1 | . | TGCGCCAGCAGCCAACAGGGTCAAGAGACCCAGTACTTC | CASSQQGQETQYF
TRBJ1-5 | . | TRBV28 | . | TGTGCCAGCAGTTTCTCGGTTCAGCCCCAGCATTTT | CASSFSVQPQHF
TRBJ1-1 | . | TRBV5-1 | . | TGCGCCAGCAGCGGCAAGAAACAGCCGAACACTGAAGCTTTCTTT | CASSGKKQPNTEAFF
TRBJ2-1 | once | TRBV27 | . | TGTGCCAGCACTCTCCGGGACACTTACAATGAGCAGTTCTTC | CASTLRDTYNEQFF
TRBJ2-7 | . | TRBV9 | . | TGTGCCAGCAGCTCAACCGGGGAGCAGTACTTC | CASSSTGEQYF
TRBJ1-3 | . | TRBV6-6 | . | TGTGCCAGCGGCACCAGCTCTGGAAACACCATATATTTT | CASGTSSGNTIYF
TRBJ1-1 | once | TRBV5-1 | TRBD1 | TGCGCCAGCAGCCCAGGGGGGGGGCTGAGGGCTGAAGCTTTCTTT | CASSPGGGLRAEAFF
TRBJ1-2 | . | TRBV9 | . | TGTGCCAGCAGCGTACAGGGATCTCGGGGCTACACCTTC | CASSVQGSRGYTF
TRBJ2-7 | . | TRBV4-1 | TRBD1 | TGCGCCAGCAGCCACCCGAGGGACAGGTCGACCCCCCGCCTCCTTAACGAGCAGTACTTC | CASSHPRDRSTPRLLNEQYF
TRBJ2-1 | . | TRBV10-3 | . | TGTGCCACTAGGCCGGCGGGTAATGAGCAGTTCTTC | CATRPAGNEQFF
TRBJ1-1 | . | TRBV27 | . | TGTGCCAGCAGTTTAAGAGGGGACACTGAAGCTTTCTTT | CASSLRGDTEAFF
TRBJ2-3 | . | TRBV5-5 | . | TGTGCCAGCAGCGACCACGCAACAGATACGCAGTATTTT | CASSDHATDTQYF
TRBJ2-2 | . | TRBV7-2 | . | TGTGCCAGCAGCCTGGAGTGGGTACGGACCGGGGAGCTGTTTTTT | CASSLEWVRTGELFF
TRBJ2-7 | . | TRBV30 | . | TGTGCCTGGAGTGTAATGGGAGACGAGCAGTACTTC | CAWSVMGDEQYF
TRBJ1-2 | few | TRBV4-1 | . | TGCGCCAGCAGCCAAATCACCTTACGGTCTCACTATGGCTACACCTTC | CASSQITLRSHYGYTF
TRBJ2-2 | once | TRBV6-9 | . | TGTGCCAGCAGTCCAAACACCGGGGAGCTGTTTTTT | CASSPNTGELFF